This passage covers 29 T cell receptor beta chains from one sample sequenced in a study of blood T cell repertoires in COVID-19. Using immunoSEQ multiplex PCR, the repertoire was profiled, and TCRdb retains in-frame clones only, with some absent. The sample records 100,000 to 130,000 clones, roughly 90% being singletons. The sequencing input was peripheral blood. These TCRs come from a man aged 40-49 years with active or convalescent COVID-19.

V gene TRBV10-3 combines with J gene TRBJ2-6; a weak D match, TRBD1 (6 bases). V was pared by 6 bases and J by 0 bases, with 9 bases between. Germline assignment: CDR1 ENHRY and CDR2 SYGVKD. The CDR3 runs to 15 residues. This CDR3 reads CAISNRDSGANVLTF. CDR3 DNA: TGTGCCATCAGCAACAGGGACTCTGGGGCCAACGTCCTGACTTTC.

This chain uses TRBV30 with TRBJ2-3; possibly TRBD2 for D (5 bases). V dropped 1 base and J dropped 5 bases, with 10 bases sitting between them. This CDR3 is built from 13 residues. In germline, CDR1 is GTSNPN, CDR2 SVGIG (reference sequence). CDR3 DNA: TGTGCCTGGAGTGCCACTAGATTAGATACGCAGTATTTT. It specifies CAWSATRLDTQYF.

J is TRBJ1-5 and V is TRBV7-8; 8 nucleotides align to TRBD1. Trimming cost V 3 bases and J 0 bases; bases outside gene matches: 10. This CDR3 has 18 residues. Germline V CDR1 and CDR2: SGHVS, FQNEAQ. The CDR3 DNA follows: TGTGCCAGCAGCTTTGCACAGGGGGGGATCTATAGCAATCAGCCCCAGCATTTT. This gives the protein CASSFAQGGIYSNQPQHF. Using reference TRBV7-8 and TRBJ1-5 for the parts outside the CDR3, the full variable domain is GAGVSQSPRYKVAKRGQDVALRCDPISGHVSLFWYQQALGQGPEFLTYFQNEAQLDKSGLPSDRFFAERPEGSVSTLKIQRTQQEDSAVYLCASSFAQGGIYSNQPQHFGDGTRLSIL.

This clone was observed once. The chain combines TRBV6-4 with TRBJ2-7; 8 bases match TRBD2. Germline V gene data show CDR1 as MRHNA and CDR2 as SNTAGT. The CDR3 contains 13 residues. Trimming at V came to 6 bases and at J to 3 bases, leaving 4 bases not matched to a gene. CDR3 residues: CASRSGRRYEQYF. The CDR3 bases are TGTGCCAGCAGAAGCGGGAGACGCTACGAGCAGTACTTC.

J is TRBJ1-2 and V is TRBV12-3 or TRBV12-4, with D tentatively TRBD1 (6 bases). This CDR3 contains 13 residues. The V end was cut by 7 bases, the J end by 7 bases, with 16 bases between. The CDR3 region is CASTLGGQLGYTF. The CDR3 DNA follows: TGTGCCAGCACCCTGGGGGGGCAACTTGGCTACACCTTC.

This chain connects TRBV21-1 to TRBJ1-1; the table's D call, TRBD1, has no DNA check behind it. TRBV21-1 is flagged as a pseudogene. This CDR3 has 16 residues. The CDR3 coding sequence is TGTGCCAGCAGCAAGACACGACAGCTCATGAACACTGAAGCTTTCTTT. It specifies CASSKTRQLMNTEAFF.

The chain links TRBV5-1 to TRBJ2-1, with D maybe TRBD1 (5 bases). From germline, CDR1 is SGHRS and CDR2 YFSETQ. V lost 0 bases and J lost 9, with 10 bases in between. The CDR3 is 13 amino acids. CDR3 protein: CASSLVTASEQFF. The CDR3 DNA reads as TGCGCCAGCAGCTTGGTGACAGCGAGTGAGCAGTTCTTC.

The chain carries TRBV2 and TRBJ1-2, with D unclear. The ends were cut back, 2 bases at V and 8 bases at J, with 12 bases in the middle. Germline V gene sequence: CDR1 SNHLY, CDR2 FYNNEI. This CDR3 contains 13 residues. CDR3 sequence reads: CASSEIEGRGYTF. The CDR3 coding sequence is TGTGCCAGCAGTGAAATTGAAGGGAGAGGCTACACCTTC.

V gene TRBV5-1 combines with J gene TRBJ2-2, with 9 positions matching TRBD1. Germline CDR1 and CDR2: SGHRS and YFSETQ. This CDR3 comprises 17 residues. V dropped 3 bases and J dropped 1; count of bases not matched to a gene: 7. The CDR3: CASSSQGAFMNTGELFF. The DNA of the CDR3 is TGCGCCAGCAGCTCACAGGGGGCGTTCATGAACACCGGGGAGCTGTTTTTT.

The chain carries TRBV7-3 and TRBJ2-3; the match to TRBD2 covers 10 bases. In germline, CDR1 is SGHTA, CDR2 FQGTGA. V lost 7 bases, J lost 4 bases, and 2 bases stayed unmatched. The CDR3 is made up of 13 amino acids. DNA for the CDR3: TGTGCCAGCACCACTAGCGGGGCAGATACGCAGTATTTT. It translates to CASTTSGADTQYF.

The J gene is TRBJ2-7, the V gene TRBV21-1; TRBD1 is the table's D call, not checked against the DNA. TRBV21-1 is described as a pseudogene. The CDR3 is made up of 13 amino acids. The CDR3 is CASRFGDTYEQYF. CDR3 in DNA: TGTGCCAGCAGGTTTGGGGACACCTACGAGCAGTACTTC.

The V and J genes are TRBV2 and TRBJ1-2; D not certain. Trimming pared 3 bases from V and 8 bases from J, leaving 16 bases between. The CDR3 is 14 residues long. The V gene's germline CDR1 is SNHLY and CDR2 FYNNEI. The CDR3 DNA sequence: TGTGCCAGCAGTGATTTATCCGTTGCCCTAGGCTACACCTTC. Translating gives CASSDLSVALGYTF.

This chain connects TRBV30 to TRBJ1-1; weak D call: TRBD1 (6 bases). The CDR3 is made up of 14 amino acids. Germline CDR1 is GTSNPN and CDR2 is SVGIG (reference sequence). Trimming removed 3 bases from V and 0 bases from J, with 11 bases in between. CDR3 region: CAWRQGNVNTEAFF. The CDR3 bases are TGTGCCTGGAGGCAGGGGAACGTGAACACTGAAGCTTTCTTT.

This clone turned up a few times. The CDR3 DNA reads TGTGCCAGTAATTGGGGAGATACAGGGCCCTATAGCAATCAGCCCCAGCATTTT. Its protein product is CASNWGDTGPYSNQPQHF. The chain has TRBV9 and TRBJ1-5; possible D gene TRBD1, 6 bases. The CDR3 spans 18 residues. Trimming pared 8 bases from V and 0 bases from J, leaving 24 bases between. In germline, CDR1 is SGDLS, CDR2 YYNGEE. Full variable domain (missing parts from reference TRBV9 and TRBJ1-5): DSGVTQTPKHLITATGQRVTLRCSPRSGDLSVYWYQQSLDQGLQFLIQYYNGEERAKGNILERFSAQQFPDLHSELNLSSLELGDSALYFCASNWGDTGPYSNQPQHFGDGTRLSIL.

The chain is built from TRBV6-5 and TRBJ1-2, with 7 bases lining up with TRBD1. V trimming: 8 bases; J trimming: 9 bases; junction bases outside the gene matches: 9. The CDR3 is 12 residues long. Germline V gives CDR1 MNHEY, CDR2 SVGAGI. The CDR3 nucleotides read TGTGCCAGCCTAGGGACAGTATCTAGCTACACCTTC. It translates to CASLGTVSSYTF.

CDR3 protein: CASSLGSGQPQHF. The CDR3 DNA sequence: TGTGCCAGCAGTCTCGGGTCCGGCCAGCCCCAGCATTTT. This chain connects TRBV2 to TRBJ1-5; D not certain. The CDR3 is made up of 13 amino acids. Looked up from germline, CDR1 is SNHLY and CDR2 is FYNNEI. Trimming pared 5 bases from V and 7 bases from J, leaving 12 bases between.

The sample holds one count of this clone. For the CDR3, the DNA is TGTGCCAGCAGCTTACTAGCGGGGGGCACAGATACGCAGTATTTT. This translates into CASSLLAGGTDTQYF. The chain is built from TRBV11-1 and TRBJ2-3; 10 bases line up with TRBD2. This CDR3 has 15 residues. Unmatched junction bases numbered 0, after V lost 2 bases and J lost 1 base. CDR1 and CDR2 from the germline V gene are SGHAT and FQDESV (reference sequence).

The chain carries TRBV2 and TRBJ1-1; unclear D gene. CDR1 is SNHLY, CDR2 FYNNEI, per germline. CDR3 length: 14 residues. V lost 7 bases and J 0 bases, leaving 12 bases between the germline ends. The CDR3 region has the DNA TGTGCCAGCAACAGAGTAACAGTGAACACTGAAGCTTTCTTT. This gives the protein CASNRVTVNTEAFF.

The chain joins TRBV3-1 (or the pseudogene TRBV3-2) to TRBJ2-7; 12 bases match TRBD2. Germline V CDR1 and CDR2: LGHDT, YNNKEL (reference sequence). Trimming removed 2 bases from V and 4 bases from J; junction bases left unmatched: 9. This CDR3 has 17 amino acids. Here the CDR3 reads CASSQPTSGGILYEQYF. In nucleotides, the CDR3 is TGTGCCAGCAGCCAACCCACTAGCGGGGGGATTTTATACGAGCAGTACTTC.

The chain is built from TRBV6-5 and TRBJ2-1, with 11 positions matching TRBD2. The CDR3 totals 15 residues. CDR1 MNHEY and CDR2 SVGAGI come from the germline V gene. V was pared by 5 bases and J by 6 bases, with 6 bases of the junction left unmatched. DNA for the CDR3: TGTGCCAGCAGTCTCGGGACTAGCGGTCGCAATGAGCAGTTCTTC. This translates into CASSLGTSGRNEQFF.

The rearrangement joins TRBV18 to TRBJ2-7; TRBD1 agrees at 7 bases. Germline trimming cut 6 bases from V and 5 bases from J; bases unmatched to any gene: 4. The CDR3 sequence is 12 residues long. From germline, CDR1 is KGHSH and CDR2 LQKENI. In DNA form, the CDR3 reads TGTGCCAGCTCGCTACAGGGGAACGAGCAGTACTTC. As protein: CASSLQGNEQYF.

The chain joins TRBV3-1 (or the pseudogene TRBV3-2) to TRBJ1-3; 8 nucleotides align to TRBD1. Trimming took 1 base from V and 16 from J; bases not matched to a gene: 3. The germline CDR1 and CDR2 sequences are LGHDT and YNNKEL (reference sequence). The CDR3 totals 11 residues. As DNA, the CDR3 is TGTGCCAGCAGCCAAGTGGGACAGGTCTATTTT. Translated: CASSQVGQVYF.

V and J are TRBV28 and TRBJ2-7; D might be TRBD2 (6 bases). Trimming removed 6 bases at V and 0 bases at J, with 12 bases between. The CDR3 extends over 14 amino acids. From germline, CDR1 is MDHEN and CDR2 SYDVKM. This chain's CDR3 is CASSPGTVSYEQYF. The CDR3 coding sequence is TGTGCCAGCAGCCCTGGGACTGTCTCCTACGAGCAGTACTTC. Looking up the rest from reference TRBV28 and TRBJ2-7 gives the full variable domain: DVKVTQSSRYLVKRTGEKVFLECVQDMDHENMFWYRQDPGLGLRLIYFSYDVKMKEKGDIPEGYSVSREKKERFSLILESASTNQTSMYLCASSPGTVSYEQYFGPGTRLTVT.

The V and J genes are TRBV7-9 and TRBJ2-7; 10 nucleotides line up with TRBD1. V dropped 0 bases and J dropped 6; count of bases not matched to a gene: 8. CDR1 is SEHNR and CDR2 is FQNEAQ in the germline V gene (reference sequence). The CDR3 is made up of 16 amino acids. The CDR3 is CASSLALWDRGAEQYF. For the CDR3, the DNA is TGTGCCAGCAGCTTAGCTCTTTGGGACAGGGGTGCCGAGCAGTACTTC. The full variable domain, in which reference TRBV7-9 and TRBJ2-7 provide the parts outside the CDR3, is DTGVSQNPRHKITKRGQNVTFRCDPISEHNRLYWYRQTLGQGPEFLTYFQNEAQLEKSRLLSDRFSAERPKGSFSTLEIQRTEQGDSAMYLCASSLALWDRGAEQYFGPGTRLTVT.

The V and J genes are TRBV25-1 and TRBJ2-2; 11 positions agree with TRBD1. V shed 7 bases, J shed 2 bases, and the junction held 6 bases outside the gene matches. The germline CDR1 and CDR2 sequences are MGHDK and SYGVNS. The CDR3 sequence is 16 residues long. The CDR3 here is CASTRTGGTNTGELFF. CDR3 nucleotide sequence: TGTGCCAGCACCAGGACAGGGGGCACTAACACCGGGGAGCTGTTTTTT. The whole variable domain, remainder taken from reference TRBV25-1 and TRBJ2-2, is EADIYQTPRYLVIGTGKKITLECSQTMGHDKMYWYQQDPGMELHLIHYSYGVNSTEKGDLSSESTVSRIRTEHFPLTLESARPSHTSQYLCASTRTGGTNTGELFFGEGSRLTVL.

The chain carries TRBV20-1 and TRBJ2-5; D is unclear. V was shortened by 4 bases and J by 4 bases, with 7 bases between the two germline ends. The CDR3 is 11 residues long. Germline CDR1 is DFQATT and CDR2 is SNEGSKA (reference sequence). CDR3 in DNA: TGCAGTGCTAAAAATAGAGAGACCCAGTACTTC. It translates to CSAKNRETQYF.

J is TRBJ2-1 and V is TRBV5-4, with 9 bases that match TRBD2. Germline CDR1 is SGHNT and CDR2 is YYREEE (reference sequence). V gave up 5 bases and J gave up 7 bases; unmatched junction bases: 7. The CDR3 runs to 14 residues. DNA for the CDR3: TGTGCCAGCAGAGCCGGGACTAGCCTTAATGAGCAGTTCTTC. Residues: CASRAGTSLNEQFF.

The gene calls are TRBV30 and TRBJ1-5, with TRBD1 as a possible D gene (5 bases). Germline V CDR1 and CDR2: GTSNPN, SVGIG (reference sequence). CDR3 length: 12 residues. The V and J ends lost 0 bases and 6 bases respectively, with 6 bases between them. CDR3 sequence: CAWSVQAQPQHF. As DNA, the CDR3 is TGTGCCTGGAGTGTACAGGCTCAGCCCCAGCATTTT.

The chain combines TRBV24-1 with TRBJ2-7; 7 nucleotides agree with TRBD1. The CDR3 covers 12 residues. Germline loops: CDR1 KGHDR, CDR2 SFDVKD. V lost 9 bases, J lost 0 bases, and 1 base stayed unmatched. The CDR3 is CATGTASYEQYF. The CDR3 region has the DNA TGTGCCACCGGGACAGCCTCCTACGAGCAGTACTTC.